This TCR beta chain was obtained from a study of blood T cell repertoires in COVID-19. CDR3 length: 15 residues. Losses at the gene ends were 5 bases for V and 3 bases for J; bases not matched to a gene: 9. Germline CDR1 SGHTA, CDR2 FQGTGA. Clones were sequenced by immunoSEQ multiplex PCR, and TCRdb holds only the in-frame ones, with some missing. The sample shows 200,000 to 250,000 clones, roughly 80% of them seen only once. The gene calls are TRBV7-3 and TRBJ1-1, with 7 bases identical to TRBD1. This TCR derives from a woman older than 75 with COVID-19, enrolled during active disease. What was sequenced was peripheral blood. The CDR3 spells CASSPQGQGDTEAFF. The CDR3 DNA reads as TGTGCCAGCAGCCCACAGGGGCAGGGTGACACTGAAGCTTTCTTT.